This TCR beta chain was retrieved from a study of low-dose radiotherapy and immunotherapy resistance in tumors. Study overall: Intravenous cyclophosphamide 200 mg/m2 was given every two weeks, one day before radiation and immunotherapy.

Donors were administered nivolumab, ipilimumab, aspirin and low-dose cyclophosphamide, together with low-dose radiotherapy. cDNA synthesis used a TRAV/TRBV-specific primer set for both chains. TCR amplification used 20 to 25 PCR cycles, a constant-region primer and a V-primer adapter. In TCRdb, the reads were re-called with MiXCR into one record per CDR3 protein. The sample includes 16,000 or so distinct CDR3 sequences, around two thirds seen only once; the top ten take approximately 10%. Unmatched junction bases numbered 6, after V lost 5 bases and J lost 0 bases. The germline gives CDR1 MDHEN, CDR2 SYDVKM. This CDR3 contains 16 residues.

The rearrangement joins TRBV28 to TRBJ2-1; 8 nucleotides align to TRBD2. The sequence came from a human donor with advanced metastatic prostate, ovarian, gallbladder or colorectal cancer (not recorded which). This table probably holds off-target reads from a library built for another chain. The CDR3 DNA sequence: TGTGCCAGCAGTCCCCACGGGGGGGCCTCCTACAATGAGCAGTTCTTC. Its protein product is CASSPHGGASYNEQFF.